Each of the 14 T cell receptor beta chains below was sequenced from the same sample in a study of vaccination effects on CD4 cells after COVID-19 (dated by TCRdb to between 2021 and 2024). Library construction relied on the immunoSEQ multiplex PCR assay. TCRdb obtained this table from immuneACCESS and retained in-frame rearrangements with V and J assigned. These tables miss some clones; where compared with another copy, unresolved V genes account for less than half of the shortfall, and the remainder is unexplained. This sample holds about 31,000 clones; approximately 68% were observed only once. The top ten clonotypes cover around 27% of the sample. To identify antigen-specific CD4+ T cell clonotypes by their expansion, the ViraFEST assay first stimulated PBMC with viral peptide pools and then applied TCR sequencing. After more than 9 days of culture, CD4+ T cells were isolated with the EasySep CD4+ T cell isolation kit.

Their antigens are not known. This sample comprised CD4+ T cells from PBMCs cultured with HCoV-229E spike peptides, obtained before COVID-19 vaccination. What this sample's cell subset or site label stands for: HCoV-229E spike overlapping peptide pool stimulation. The receptor source for this set is a human donor who received a COVID-19 vaccine.

This chain connects TRBV25-1 to TRBJ2-2; D unresolved. Trimming removed 7 bases from V and 3 bases from J, with 12 bases in between. The CDR3 has 14 amino acids. Germline V gene data show CDR1 as MGHDK and CDR2 as SYGVNS. CDR3 region: CASTHGPYTGELFF. DNA of the CDR3: TGTGCCAGCACCCACGGGCCTTACACCGGGGAGCTGTTTTTT.

The genes are TRBV7-9 and TRBJ1-1; unclear D gene. Trimming left V 7 bases short and J 4 bases short, with 16 bases between. The V gene's germline CDR1 is SEHNR and CDR2 FQNEAQ (reference sequence). The CDR3 spans 14 residues. In nucleotides, the CDR3 is TGTGCCAGCATCCTTGATAGGAGGGCCACTGAAGCTTTCTTT. It yields the protein CASILDRRATEAFF.

The chain joins TRBV7-9 to TRBJ1-2, with D perhaps TRBD1 (5 bases). Germline assignment: CDR1 SEHNR and CDR2 FQNEAQ (reference sequence). V lost 3 bases and J lost 1, with 12 bases in between. There are 15 residues in the CDR3. The CDR3 bases are TGTGCCAGCAGCTTCACCGGGGGGGTTAACTATGGCTACACCTTC. This translates into CASSFTGGVNYGYTF.

This chain links TRBV28 with TRBJ1-1, with unresolved D. Germline CDR1 and CDR2: MDHEN and SYDVKM. V lost 1 base, J lost 0 bases, and 9 bases lay in between. The CDR3 length is 15 residues. The CDR3 region is CASSLYPGMNTEAFF. The DNA of the CDR3 is TGTGCCAGCAGTTTATATCCAGGAATGAACACTGAAGCTTTCTTT.

V and J are TRBV6-5 and TRBJ1-2, with 8 bases fitting TRBD1. Germline values: CDR1 MNHEY, CDR2 SVGAGI. This CDR3 spans 14 amino acids. The junction had 1 base not matched to a gene; V was cut back by 0 bases and J by 4 bases. The CDR3 here is CASSYSTGGYGYTF. The CDR3 DNA reads as TGTGCCAGCAGTTACTCCACAGGGGGCTATGGCTACACCTTC.

The chain combines TRBV6-4 with TRBJ2-1; possibly TRBD2 for D (5 bases). V was trimmed by 5 bases and J by 7 bases, leaving 9 bases between them. Germline CDR1 is MRHNA and CDR2 is SNTAGT. This CDR3 region has 12 residues. For the CDR3, the DNA is TGTGCCAGCAGTCCTTGGGAGAATGAGCAGTTCTTC. It is translated as CASSPWENEQFF.

V usage is TRBV11-2 and J usage is TRBJ2-7; a weak D match, TRBD2 (5 bases). The V gene's germline CDR1 is SGHAT and CDR2 FQNNGV. This CDR3 has 14 amino acids. V was cut by 7 bases and J by 4 bases, with 17 bases left in between. This chain's CDR3 is CASTRAAGRYEQYF. The CDR3 DNA reads TGTGCCAGCACCCGGGCGGCTGGGAGATACGAGCAGTACTTC.

This clone was seen more than once but under ten times. The DNA for the CDR3 is TGTGCCAGCAGTCCGAGGGGAATCTCTGGAAACACCATATATTTT. It translates to CASSPRGISGNTIYF. This chain connects TRBV6-5 to TRBJ1-3; weak D call: TRBD1 (5 bases). From germline, CDR1 is MNHEY and CDR2 SVGAGI. Trimming removed 5 bases from V and 0 bases from J, with 11 bases in between. This CDR3 is 15 amino acids long.

The gene calls are TRBV9 and TRBJ1-2; no clear D. The length of the CDR3 is 15 residues. The V end lost 0 bases, the J end lost 4 bases, and 13 bases lay between the germline ends. Looked up from germline, CDR1 is SGDLS and CDR2 is YYNGEE. The CDR3 protein is CASSVGDGEGYGYTF. The CDR3 DNA is TGTGCCAGCAGCGTAGGTGATGGGGAGGGCTATGGCTACACCTTC.

The V gene is TRBV6-5, the J gene TRBJ2-2, with D possibly being TRBD2 (7 bases). The germline V gene encodes CDR1 MNHEY and CDR2 SVGAGI. Trimming stripped 5 bases from V and 4 bases from J, with 11 bases between. The CDR3 has 14 residues. In DNA, the CDR3 is TGTGCCAGCAGTCTCCGGGGGGCCACCGGGGAGCTGTTTTTT. It is translated as CASSLRGATGELFF.

The chain combines TRBV7-6 with TRBJ2-2; 8 nucleotides agree with TRBD2. V shed 0 bases and J 1 base; nucleotides not matched to a gene: 4. Germline assignment: CDR1 SGHVS and CDR2 FNYEAQ. The length of the CDR3 is 17 residues. Written as DNA, the CDR3 is TGTGCCAGCAGCTTAGCGTCCCTAGCGGGGAACACCGGGGAGCTGTTTTTT. Translated: CASSLASLAGNTGELFF. The full variable domain, rest sourced from reference TRBV7-6 and TRBJ2-2, is GAGVSQSPRYKVTKRGQDVALRCDPISGHVSLYWYRQALGQGPEFLTYFNYEAQQDKSGLPNDRFSAERPEGSISTLTIQRTEQRDSAMYRCASSLASLAGNTGELFFGEGSRLTVL.

This sequence joins TRBV18 and TRBJ2-3; no definite D call. The germline gives CDR1 KGHSH, CDR2 LQKENI. The germline V and J ends were trimmed by 3 bases and 10 bases, with 17 bases remaining between them. CDR3 length: 14 amino acids. Here the CDR3 reads CASSPPRPLVAQYF. The CDR3 bases are TGTGCCAGCTCACCGCCTCGACCCTTGGTGGCGCAGTATTTT.

The chain links TRBV5-1 to TRBJ1-2; 9 nucleotides line up with TRBD1. The trim removed 6 bases at V and 6 bases at J, leaving 12 bases unmatched. Germline loops: CDR1 SGHRS, CDR2 YFSETQ. CDR3 size: 15 residues. CDR3: CASTLNPGQGNGYTF. CDR3 in DNA: TGCGCCAGCACGTTGAATCCGGGACAGGGAAATGGCTACACCTTC.

The chain couples TRBV19 to TRBJ2-7, with TRBD2 identical over 10 bases. Germline lookup yields CDR1 LNHDA and CDR2 SQIVND (reference sequence). The CDR3 is 16 amino acids. The J segment lost 1 base and the V segment lost 4 bases, leaving 7 bases of the junction unmatched. CDR3 region: CASSRASGGGSYEQYF. The CDR3 DNA sequence: TGTGCCAGTAGTAGAGCTAGCGGGGGAGGATCCTACGAGCAGTACTTC.